These T cell receptor beta chains were read from a single sample in a study of blood T cell repertoires in COVID-19. The repertoire was sequenced with immunoSEQ multiplex PCR; TCRdb's copy has only in-frame clones and lacks some. The sample has 150,000 to 250,000 clones; 82% are singletons. Sequenced input: PBMCs or T cells enriched from blood (not recorded which). All receptors derive from a man between 40 and 49 years old who had recovered from COVID-19. Both conserved end residues are part of each CDR3.

cdr3_length: 16
j_call: TRBJ2-2
v_call: TRBV5-1
cdr3_aa: CASSSGQGSNTGELFF

cdr3_length: 15
j_call: TRBJ2-1
v_call: TRBV6-5
cdr3_aa: CASSYRGEEEGEQFF

cdr3_length: 16
j_call: TRBJ2-3
v_call: TRBV7-9
cdr3_aa: CASSFQGLSSTDTQYF

cdr3_length: 16
j_call: TRBJ1-5
v_call: TRBV5-6
cdr3_aa: CASSWGQGISNQPQHF

cdr3_length: 11
j_call: TRBJ2-1
v_call: TRBV7-9
cdr3_aa: CASSLENEQFF

cdr3_length: 14
j_call: TRBJ1-1
v_call: TRBV20-1
cdr3_aa: CSASIQGKNTEAFF

cdr3_length: 15
j_call: TRBJ2-1
v_call: TRBV7-3
cdr3_aa: CASSPFLAGGNEQFF

cdr3_length: 14
j_call: TRBJ1-2
v_call: TRBV28
cdr3_aa: CASRFLRNRQGYTF

cdr3_length: 17
j_call: TRBJ2-3
v_call: TRBV27
cdr3_aa: CASSYLAGVFRTDTQYF

cdr3_length: 11
j_call: TRBJ1-1
v_call: TRBV28
cdr3_aa: CASSLRGGAFF

cdr3_length: 14
j_call: TRBJ1-1
v_call: TRBV2
cdr3_aa: CASTKEGVNTEAFF

cdr3_length: 18
j_call: TRBJ2-2
v_call: TRBV5-1
cdr3_aa: CASSLGAMGAVDTGELFF

cdr3_length: 14
j_call: TRBJ1-6
v_call: TRBV10-3
cdr3_aa: CAIRAEGSGSPLHF

cdr3_length: 13
j_call: TRBJ1-1
v_call: TRBV27
cdr3_aa: CASSFSRNTEAFF

cdr3_length: 15
j_call: TRBJ2-3
v_call: TRBV6-5
cdr3_aa: CASSAGRQPLDTQYF

cdr3_length: 13
j_call: TRBJ1-1
v_call: TRBV25-1
cdr3_aa: CASSDGTYTEAFF

cdr3_length: 13
j_call: TRBJ1-2
v_call: TRBV7-2
cdr3_aa: CASSSLTNYGYTF

cdr3_length: 14
j_call: TRBJ2-1
v_call: TRBV5-5
cdr3_aa: CASSSPGLLNEQFF

cdr3_length: 14
j_call: TRBJ1-2
v_call: TRBV5-4
cdr3_aa: CASSVSGTDWGYTF

cdr3_length: 13
j_call: TRBJ2-7
v_call: TRBV29-1
cdr3_aa: CSVTEHTSYEQYF

cdr3_length: 16
j_call: TRBJ1-1
v_call: TRBV25-1
cdr3_aa: CASSAGAYFQRTEAFF

cdr3_length: 14
j_call: TRBJ2-7
v_call: TRBV19
cdr3_aa: CASSISTGPYEQYF

cdr3_length: 15
j_call: TRBJ2-5
v_call: TRBV6-5
cdr3_aa: CASSYSGTLEETQYF

cdr3_length: 14
j_call: TRBJ2-1
v_call: TRBV11-3
cdr3_aa: CASSLLGTDNEQFF

cdr3_length: 15
j_call: TRBJ2-7
v_call: TRBV19
cdr3_aa: CASTPRAGGGYEQYF

cdr3_length: 16
j_call: TRBJ2-3
v_call: TRBV20-1
cdr3_aa: CSASMSVAAYTDTQYF

cdr3_length: 14
j_call: TRBJ2-5
v_call: TRBV29-1
cdr3_aa: CSVSGTGSIETQYF

cdr3_length: 14
j_call: TRBJ1-2
v_call: TRBV29-1
cdr3_aa: CSVDLENRQGGYTF

cdr3_length: 15
j_call: TRBJ1-6
v_call: TRBV5-4
cdr3_aa: CASSFQAGPRSPLHF

cdr3_length: 15
j_call: TRBJ2-6
v_call: TRBV10-1
cdr3_aa: CASSGGGPGANVLTF

cdr3_length: 16
j_call: TRBJ1-1
v_call: TRBV18
cdr3_aa: CASSPGQGTRRTEAFF

cdr3_length: 17
j_call: TRBJ2-2
v_call: TRBV3-1/TRBV3-2
cdr3_aa: CASSHYQAPRGTGELFF

cdr3_length: 15
j_call: TRBJ1-5
v_call: TRBV7-2
cdr3_aa: CASSLVGQLNQPQHF

cdr3_length: 15
j_call: TRBJ2-1
v_call: TRBV9
cdr3_aa: CASSVRSGRDNEQFF

cdr3_length: 15
j_call: TRBJ2-1
v_call: TRBV5-5
cdr3_aa: CASSLGLAGLNEQFF

cdr3_length: 15
j_call: TRBJ1-5
v_call: TRBV6-6
cdr3_aa: CASRSAGTANQPQHF

cdr3_length: 13
j_call: TRBJ1-1
v_call: TRBV12-3/TRBV12-4
cdr3_aa: CASSLSGGSEAFF

cdr3_length: 14
j_call: TRBJ1-5
v_call: TRBV19
cdr3_aa: CASSIEGRNQPQHF

cdr3_length: 16
j_call: TRBJ2-2
v_call: TRBV4-1
cdr3_aa: CASSQGQLAVGGELFF

cdr3_length: 12
j_call: TRBJ2-1
v_call: TRBV27
cdr3_aa: CASRLVGNEQFF

cdr3_length: 13
j_call: TRBJ2-5
v_call: TRBV5-5
cdr3_aa: CASSLTAKETQYF

cdr3_length: 16
j_call: TRBJ1-3
v_call: TRBV19
cdr3_aa: CVSSIRARGSGNTIYF

cdr3_length: 13
j_call: TRBJ2-2
v_call: TRBV10-1
cdr3_aa: CASSDQNTGELFF

cdr3_length: 15
j_call: TRBJ1-1
v_call: TRBV27
cdr3_aa: CASSLGQGGSTEAFF

cdr3_length: 16
j_call: TRBJ2-3
v_call: TRBV7-2
cdr3_aa: CASSLALLADTDTQYF

cdr3_length: 13
j_call: TRBJ2-1
v_call: TRBV11-3
cdr3_aa: CASSPTPGRGQFF

cdr3_length: 16
j_call: TRBJ2-3
v_call: TRBV6-2/TRBV6-3
cdr3_aa: CASSYLASGGTDTQYF

cdr3_length: 14
j_call: TRBJ2-5
v_call: TRBV6-5
cdr3_aa: CASSPDRAKETQYF